This T cell receptor beta chain was sequenced in a study of T-cell reconstitution after alpha-beta-depleted transplantation in children. Study-wide results and caveats: Where some patients showed high TCRbeta diversity at day 60, it came from recipient T cells and thymic progenitors that had survived. From newly produced T cells came most of the T-cell counts and diversity one year after transplant. About two months after transplant, alpha-beta T cells reportedly came from several hundred expanded graft clones.

Unique molecular identifiers featured in how the TCRbeta library was prepared. MiXCR, run by TCRdb on the PCR reads, gives a single entry per CDR3 protein. This table holds approximately 500,000 distinct CDR3 sequences, about 11% found once. Germline V gene lookup returns CDR1 SEHNR and CDR2 FQNEAQ (reference sequence). This CDR3 region has 15 residues. Trimming removed 1 base at V and 4 bases at J, with 8 bases between. This clonotype occurred many times. The antigen is unknown. The clonotype originates from a child aged 2 to 15 with inherited bone marrow failure, due to receive a stem cell transplant. The chain links TRBV7-9 to TRBJ1-6; D gene unclear. The sequencing here drew on PBMCs, taken before TCRalphabeta/CD19-depleted stem cell transplant. The CDR3 region has the DNA TGTGCCAGCAGCTTAGTGGGCCGGTATAATTCACCCCTCCACTTT. This codes for CASSLVGRYNSPLHF.